These 5 T cell receptor beta chains were sequenced from one sample in a study of T cell responses to AZD1222 COVID-19 vaccine. Here immunoSEQ multiplex PCR was the method, and the copy in TCRdb shows in-frame clones only, minus some. This repertoire shows approximately 120,000 clones, roughly 90% found once; its top ten account for 5% to 5.5%. Sequencing used peripheral blood, obtained on day 0 of AZD1222 vaccination. All receptors derive from an adult in good health.

This clone was seen once. V usage is TRBV18 and J usage is TRBJ2-1; TRBD2 aligns across 15 bases. With 3 bases clipped from V and 8 bases from J, the junction kept 8 bases outside the gene matches. Germline CDR1 is KGHSH and CDR2 is LQKENI. The CDR3 is 17 amino acids. This chain's CDR3 is CASSPGLAGGVVYEQFF. As DNA, the CDR3 is TGTGCCAGCTCACCCGGACTAGCGGGAGGGGTGGTCTATGAGCAGTTCTTC.

The chain combines TRBV27 with TRBJ1-2; 11 nucleotides align to TRBD1. The germline gives CDR1 MNHEY, CDR2 SMNVEV (reference sequence). The CDR3 loop spans 15 amino acids. The J segment lost 6 bases and the V segment lost 5 bases, leaving 8 bases of the junction unmatched. The CDR3 coding sequence is TGTGCCAGCAGTCCAGGACAGGGGGCTTCAGATGGCTACACCTTC. Translation gives CASSPGQGASDGYTF.

The chain couples TRBV5-1 to TRBJ1-2, with D unclear. V was shortened by 2 bases and J by 6 bases, with 8 bases between the two germline ends. CDR1 is SGHRS, CDR2 YFSETQ, per germline. This CDR3 is built from 12 residues. This CDR3 reads CASSFGVDGYTF. As DNA, the CDR3 is TGCGCCAGCAGCTTTGGGGTAGATGGCTACACCTTC. Full variable domain (outside the CDR3, taken from reference TRBV5-1 and TRBJ1-2): KAGVTQTPRYLIKTRGQQVTLSCSPISGHRSVSWYQQTPGQGLQFLFEYFSETQRNKGNFPGRFSGRQFSNSRSEMNVSTLELGDSALYLCASSFGVDGYTFGSGTRLTVV.

V is TRBV6-5 and J is TRBJ2-7; 7 nucleotides match TRBD2. The CDR3 totals 13 residues. Trimming cost V 8 bases and J 4 bases; bases outside gene matches: 8. Germline assignment: CDR1 MNHEY and CDR2 SVGAGI. In DNA form, the CDR3 reads TGTGCCAGCTCGCCCGGGGGAGGGTACGAGCAGTACTTC. This gives the protein CASSPGGGYEQYF.

The chain is built from TRBV3-1 (or the pseudogene TRBV3-2) and TRBJ1-3; no clear D gene. The V and J ends lost 3 bases and 0 bases respectively, with 6 bases between them. This CDR3 contains 14 residues. Looked up from germline, CDR1 is LGHDT and CDR2 is YNNKEL (reference sequence). The CDR3 here is CASSQDRSGNTIYF. CDR3 bases: TGTGCCAGCAGCCAGGATCGCTCTGGAAACACCATATATTTT.